Sequencing of this T cell receptor (beta chain) was carried out in a study of T cell responses to AZD1222 COVID-19 vaccine (dated by TCRdb to about 2021). Concerning the study at large: TCR sequencing was performed for approximately 240 trial participants, of whom roughly 200 were given two doses of AZD1222 and some 26 were given two doses of MenACWY control vaccine. Enrollment into the trials was organized by age into subgroups of 18-55, 56-69 and 70-plus years, and those subgroups contained approximately 150, 30 and 60 TCR-sequenced participants, respectively. Findings and caveats that apply to the study as a whole: Epitopes outside the regions mutated in the B.1.351 and B.1.1.7 variants were reportedly recognized by nearly half of the unique spike-specific TCRs. In the small 56-69-year group, the increase in depth fell short of significance, most likely because of low power. Participants were mostly white British, with more females than males. The authors suggested clonal diversity may have been underestimated. Because no day 14 peak-response samples were available, the repertoires could be characterized only after the peak T cell response. Conclusions about previously exposed vaccinees were limited because only a handful of AZD1222 recipients were SARS-CoV-2 seropositive at baseline. After two AZD1222 doses, both the breadth and the depth of spike-specific TCRs were significantly higher than at day 0 and than in MenACWY recipients. CD4 TCRs associated with the vaccine covered the entire spike protein, and the dominant responses were in regions 160-218 and 743-854.

The CDR3 regions of human TCRbeta chains were analyzed by immunosequencing. Per the original workflow: Repertoire TCRs were checked for matches against a reference library of SARS-CoV-2-specific TCRs that had been generated using the MIRA antigen-specificity platform. Breadth meant the fraction of unique TCRs that were SARS-CoV-2-associated, whereas depth meant the fraction of total T cells that were SARS-CoV-2-associated. Each spike-specific TCR was assigned to its reactive spike region and to a CD4 or CD8 class using the MIRA data. Log10-transformed breadth and depth values were compared by one-way ANOVA with Sidak's multiple comparisons tests. TCRdb took this table from immuneACCESS and kept in-frame rearrangements with V and J called. Such tables lack part of the clones; where checked against another copy, unresolved V genes explain under half of the gap, and the rest is unexplained. For V, J and clone size, that table is used; D and trimming come from the DNA. The sample has roughly 190,000 clones on record, roughly nine tenths of them singletons. The ten largest make up under 2% of the sample.

Read against the paper, the sample's time point label means: about 28 days (+/-7) after the second vaccine dose. AZD1222 recipients with second doses at about 4 weeks or about 12 weeks were pooled, because spike-specific TCR depth and breadth did not differ between schedules. Samples from vaccinated people were obtained from the UK trials COV001 and COV002, which included a single-blind randomized controlled phase 2/3 trial of AZD1222 (ChAdOx1 nCoV-19) in healthy adults. For TCRbeta chain sequencing, PBMC samples were collected from trial participants at day 0 and at day 28 after the second dose. CDR1 MNHEY and CDR2 SMNVEV were looked up in the germline V gene (reference sequence). At the junction V is shortened by 5 bases and J by 0 bases; bases outside the gene matches: 18. There are 19 amino acids in the CDR3, from cysteine to phenylalanine inclusive. The retained sequence is limited to the CDR3, 57 bases, with the frame set at the first base.

Of note for this clone: This receptor's antigen is unknown. No per-base quality is available; no much larger clone lies one base away.

This material consisted of peripheral blood, taken 28 days after the second AZD1222 dose. The sequence was obtained from an adult who received the AZD1222 COVID-19 vaccine. The sequence joins TRBV27 to TRBJ1-2, with TRBD1 matching 7 junction bases. Here is the DNA: TGTGCCAGCAGTCCATGGACAGGTAGGGAGCCCGTTTCTAACTATGGCTACACCTTC. This is translated as CASSPWTGREPVSNYGYTF.